This entry lists 20 T cell receptor beta chains sequenced from one sample in a study of cytomegalovirus exposure and HLA in healthy donors. The PCR made use of 60 Vbeta and 13 Jbeta primers. Profiling relied on immunoSEQ multiplex PCR, and the TCRdb table lists in-frame clones only, not all of them. The table has approximately 82,000 clones, around 10% seen once. Sequencing was done on a sample of PBMCs. These receptors all come from a man aged 60 to 75 in good health and CMV-seropositive.

This clone was seen more than once but under ten times. The chain employs TRBV5-6 and TRBJ1-2, with D unclear. The length of the CDR3 is 16 residues. V gave up 4 bases and J gave up 4 bases, with 20 bases separating them. In germline, CDR1 is SGHDT, CDR2 YYEEEE. CDR3 in DNA: TGTGCCAGCAGCACTGCGGTGGCGGGCTTGGTCTATGGCTACACCTTC. Protein product: CASSTAVAGLVYGYTF.

This clone was detected a few times. The chain combines TRBV5-7 with TRBJ1-5; D possibly corresponds to TRBD1 (5 bases). TRBV5-7 is designated an ORF whose function remains uncertain. V dropped 3 bases and J dropped 10 bases, with 23 bases sitting between them. CDR3 size: 16 residues. The CDR3 spells CASSSNGAGLGGPQHF. The DNA for the CDR3 is TGTGCCAGCAGCTCCAACGGGGCGGGGCTGGGGGGACCCCAGCATTTT.

V usage is TRBV28 and J usage is TRBJ2-7, with D possibly matching TRBD1 (6 bases). Deletions cut 5 bases from V and 2 bases from J, with 13 bases between. The V gene's germline CDR1 is MDHEN and CDR2 SYDVKM. The length of the CDR3 is 14 residues. The CDR3 is CASSHGTSPYEQYF. The CDR3 bases are TGTGCCAGCAGTCATGGGACATCACCCTACGAGCAGTACTTC.

This clone has more than one count but fewer than ten. V usage is TRBV25-1 and J usage is TRBJ1-5; D gene unclear. V was pared by 2 bases and J by 2 bases, with 7 bases between. The CDR3 covers 14 residues. CDR1 is MGHDK, CDR2 SYGVNS, per germline. CDR3: CASSENGGNQPQHF. CDR3 bases: TGTGCCAGCAGTGAAAACGGGGGCAATCAGCCCCAGCATTTT.

The chain recombines TRBV29-1 with TRBJ2-1; 8 bases fit TRBD1. Germline V lookup: CDR1 SQVTM, CDR2 ANQGSEA. Trimming cost V 0 bases and J 7 bases; bases outside gene matches: 11. The CDR3 extends over 16 amino acids. Written as DNA, the CDR3 is TGCAGCGTTGAAGAGGGGACCCATCAGGGGGCAAATGAGCAGTTCTTC. It translates to CSVEEGTHQGANEQFF.

This clone showed up just a few times. V usage is TRBV6-1 and J usage is TRBJ2-2; 9 bases align to TRBD1. Germline CDR1 reads MNHNS; CDR2 reads SASEGT. Germline trimming cut 8 bases from V and 6 bases from J; bases unmatched to any gene: 10. CDR3 length: 15 amino acids. CDR3 sequence: CASRVRTGEAGELFF. In DNA, the CDR3 is TGTGCCAGCCGAGTCAGGACAGGGGAGGCCGGGGAGCTGTTTTTT.

The sample holds a few counts of this clone. The rearrangement joins TRBV7-3 to TRBJ2-6, with 9 bases lining up with TRBD1. The CDR3 is 18 residues long. The germline gives CDR1 SGHTA, CDR2 FQGTGA. V shed 6 bases and J 0 bases; nucleotides not matched to a gene: 9. CDR3 amino acids: CASSSPGQGSSGANVLTF. In DNA form, the CDR3 reads TGTGCCAGCAGTAGTCCGGGACAGGGTAGCTCTGGGGCCAACGTCCTGACTTTC.

This clone was observed a few times. The conserved final phenylalanine or tryptophan is absent from the CDR3, which likely points to a read error. The DNA is left out, because the CDR3 cannot be placed on it with certainty; the CDR3 is given as TCRdb lists it. The V call is TRBV10-1, the J call TRBJ2-7; the table's D gene call, TRBD2, was not cross checked with the DNA. The CDR3 comprises 8 residues, both ends counted. Per germline, CDR1 WNHNN and CDR2 SYGVQD (reference sequence). CDR3 residues: CASSRIGL.

This clone has only a few counts. The CDR3 sequence: CASSSGTGSGEAFF. DNA for the CDR3: TGCGCCAGCAGCTCCGGGACAGGCAGTGGTGAAGCTTTCTTT. This rearrangement joins TRBV5-1 to TRBJ1-1; 8 bases are a match to TRBD1. V shed 3 bases, J shed 7 bases, and the junction held 8 bases outside the gene matches. The CDR3 is 14 residues long. Germline values: CDR1 SGHRS, CDR2 YFSETQ. Using reference TRBV5-1 and TRBJ1-1 for the parts outside the CDR3, the full variable domain is KAGVTQTPRYLIKTRGQQVTLSCSPISGHRSVSWYQQTPGQGLQFLFEYFSETQRNKGNFPGRFSGRQFSNSRSEMNVSTLELGDSALYLCASSSGTGSGEAFFGQGTRLTVV.

This clone was recorded a few times. The rearrangement joins TRBV27 to TRBJ2-7, with TRBD1 as a possible D gene (6 bases). The CDR3 is 18 residues long. Germline CDR1 reads MNHEY; CDR2 reads SMNVEV (reference sequence). V was trimmed by 2 bases and J by 6 bases, leaving 26 bases between them. As DNA, the CDR3 is TGTGCCAGCAGTTTAAAACGACAGGCCTCGGGTCCTTCGGGCGAGCAGTACTTC. Protein product: CASSLKRQASGPSGEQYF.

The V and J genes are TRBV28 and TRBJ2-7; 7 nucleotides line up with TRBD1. This CDR3 has 14 residues. Germline-derived CDR1 and CDR2 are MDHEN and SYDVKM. The trim removed 5 bases at V and 2 bases at J, leaving 6 bases unmatched. CDR3 amino acids: CASSTGTVPYEQYF. DNA of the CDR3: TGTGCCAGCAGTACCGGGACAGTACCCTACGAGCAGTACTTC.

This clone was detected a few times. This chain links TRBV13 with TRBJ2-3; D unresolved. V lost 4 bases, J lost 3 bases, and 5 bases lay in between. This CDR3 comprises 12 residues. Germline CDR1 and CDR2: PRHDT and FYEKMQ (reference sequence). Written as DNA, the CDR3 is TGTGCCAGCAGCTCTAGTACAGATACGCAGTATTTT. Its translation is CASSSSTDTQYF. Variable domain in full (rest from reference TRBV13 and TRBJ2-3): AAGVIQSPRHLIKEKRETATLKCYPIPRHDTVYWYQQGPGQDPQFLISFYEKMQSDKGSIPDRFSAQQFSDYHSELNMSSLELGDSALYFCASSSSTDTQYFGPGTRLTVL.

As for this clone: A junction boundary mismatches the germline segment, possibly from a read error. The chain uses TRBV5-1 and TRBJ2-5; D is possibly TRBD1 (7 bases). The V gene's germline CDR1 is SGHRS and CDR2 YFSETQ. This CDR3 contains 14 residues. The DNA for the CDR3 is TGCGCCAGCGGCTTGGGGCAGGGGGGAGAGACCCAGTACTTC. This encodes CASGLGQGGETQYF.

The genes are TRBV28 and TRBJ2-3, with 8 positions matching TRBD2. This CDR3 comprises 18 residues. With 2 bases clipped from V and 0 bases from J, the junction kept 10 bases outside the gene matches. From germline, CDR1 is MDHEN and CDR2 SYDVKM. The CDR3 reads CASSLVGGGPRSTDTQYF. The CDR3, as DNA: TGTGCCAGCAGTTTAGTGGGCGGGGGGCCCCGAAGCACAGATACGCAGTATTTT.

This clone has just a few counts. J is TRBJ2-3 and V is TRBV19, with D possibly TRBD2 on 5 matching bases. CDR1 and CDR2 (germline): LNHDA, SQIVND (reference sequence). CDR3 length: 14 amino acids. Between the trimmed V and J ends, which lost 5 bases and 0 bases, there was a span of 9 bases. CDR3 in DNA: TGTGCCAGTAGTTATAGGACTAGCACAGATACGCAGTATTTT. This gives the protein CASSYRTSTDTQYF.

The table lists this clone with a few counts. This chain connects TRBV5-6 to TRBJ2-7; tentatively, D is TRBD2 (7 bases). Trimming shortened V by 2 bases and J by 12 bases, and 15 bases separated the two germline ends. Germline assignment: CDR1 SGHDT and CDR2 YYEEEE. This CDR3 comprises 12 residues. The CDR3 DNA follows: TGTGCCAGCAGCTTCGAGGGGGGGGATCCGTACTTC. It is translated as CASSFEGGDPYF.

The chain has TRBV18 and TRBJ2-7; 10 bases are shared with TRBD1. The CDR3 loop spans 15 amino acids. Germline CDR1 KGHSH, CDR2 LQKENI. J gave up 1 base and V 3 bases, and 3 bases lay outside the gene matches. CDR3 DNA sequence: TGTGCCAGCTCACCCGGACAGGGGGGATCCTACGAGCAGTACGTC. Translating gives CASSPGQGGSYEQYV.

The genes are TRBV29-1 and TRBJ1-4, with a possible D match to TRBD1 (5 bases). CDR3 length equals 12 residues. Trimming pared 7 bases from V and 4 bases from J, leaving 10 bases between. Germline V gene data show CDR1 as SQVTM and CDR2 as ANQGSEA. CDR3 loop: CSAGRGNEKLFF. The CDR3, as DNA: TGCAGCGCCGGGAGGGGTAATGAAAAACTGTTTTTT. Based on the CDR3 plus reference TRBV29-1 and TRBJ1-4, the full variable domain is SAVISQKPSRDICQRGTSLTIQCQVDSQVTMMFWYRQQPGQSLTLIATANQGSEATYESGFVIDKFPISRPNLTFSTLTVSNMSPEDSSIYLCSAGRGNEKLFFGSGTQLSVL.

The chain joins TRBV5-4 to TRBJ1-2; possibly TRBD1 for D (5 bases). Germline V CDR1 and CDR2: SGHNT, YYREEE (reference sequence). This CDR3 has 13 amino acids. V shed 4 bases and J shed 1 base, with 8 bases lying between them. CDR3 nucleotide sequence: TGTGCCAGCAGCCCAGACAGTAACTATGGCTACACCTTC. Translated, it gives CASSPDSNYGYTF.

The chain recombines TRBV5-1 with TRBJ2-3; TRBD1 matches 10 bases. CDR3 size: 15 residues. CDR1 and CDR2 (germline): SGHRS, YFSETQ. J lost 8 bases, V lost 5 bases, and 11 bases had no gene match. The DNA for the CDR3 is TGCGCCAGCAGTCCCCCCGGGACAGGGGTGGCTACGCAGTATTTT. It specifies CASSPPGTGVATQYF.